These T cell receptor beta chains were read from a single sample in a study of relationships among human T cell subsets. TCRdb re-called the multiplex PCR reads through MiXCR, storing one row per CDR3 protein. The sample contains approximately 15,000 distinct CDR3 sequences, around 62% of which appear only once. Sequencing was done on a sample of total T cells sorted from blood. All receptors derive from a man between 40 and 49 years old in good health. Both conserved end residues are part of each CDR3. A D gene is named only where the DNA matches it firmly.

15 TRBJ2-5 TRBD1 TRBV5-1 TGCGCCAGCAGCTCTACAGGGGAGCCGCAAGAGACCCAGTACTTC CASSSTGEPQETQYF
16 TRBJ1-6 TRBD1 TRBV12-3/TRBV12-4 TGTGCCAGCAGTTTTTCGACAGGGGTTCGAAATTCACCCCTCCACTTT CASSFSTGVRNSPLHF
15 TRBJ2-4 TRBD2 TRBV11-2 TGTGCCAGCAGCTCAGCCGGCAGCGGGGGTGGGATTCAGTACTTC CASSSAGSGGGIQYF
15 TRBJ1-5 TRBD1 TRBV27 TGTGCCAGCAGACCTGGACAGGATAGCAATCAGCCCCAGCATTTT CASRPGQDSNQPQHF
14 TRBJ1-1 NA TRBV12-3/TRBV12-4 TGTGCCAGCAGTTTGAGACAGATTAACACTGAAGCTTTCTTT CASSLRQINTEAFF
13 TRBJ1-2 NA TRBV27 TGTGCCAGCAGTTTAAGTTGGCTCGATGGCTACACCTTC CASSLSWLDGYTF
15 TRBJ1-5 NA TRBV7-9 TGTGCCAGCAGCGCCTGGACGGATAGCAATCAGCCCCAGCATTTT CASSAWTDSNQPQHF
14 TRBJ2-1 TRBD2 TRBV12-3/TRBV12-4 TGTGCCAGCAGTTTGCGTCGGGGGGGCCTTGAGCAGTTCTTC CASSLRRGGLEQFF
13 TRBJ1-5 NA TRBV30 TGTGCCTGGAGTGGACGGGTAAATCAGCCCCAGCATTTT CAWSGRVNQPQHF
16 TRBJ2-3 TRBD2 TRBV18 TGTGCCAGCTCACCACCGAGGCGGGAGGGGTCCGATACGCAGTATTTT CASSPPRREGSDTQYF
15 TRBJ2-1 NA TRBV12-3/TRBV12-4 TGTGCCAGCAGTTTAGACGTAAATCTTGGCAATGAGCAGTTCTTC CASSLDVNLGNEQFF
15 TRBJ1-1 NA TRBV5-1 TGCGCCAGCAGCTTGGGGGTCAGTAAGGGCCCTGAAGCTTTCTTT CASSLGVSKGPEAFF